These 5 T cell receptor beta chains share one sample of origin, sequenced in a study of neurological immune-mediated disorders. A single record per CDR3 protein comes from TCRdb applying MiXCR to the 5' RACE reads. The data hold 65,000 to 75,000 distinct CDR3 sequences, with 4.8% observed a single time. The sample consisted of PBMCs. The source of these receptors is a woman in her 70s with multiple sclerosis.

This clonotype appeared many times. CDR3 nucleotides: TGCGCCAGCAGCTACCAGGGGGGTGAGCAGTTCTTC. As protein: CASSYQGGEQFF. V and J are TRBV5-1 and TRBJ2-1; D is perhaps TRBD1 (7 bases). Per germline, CDR1 SGHRS and CDR2 YFSETQ. The CDR3 runs to 12 residues. Trimming removed 3 bases at V and 9 bases at J, with 10 bases between. The complete variable domain, with remaining parts taken from reference TRBV5-1 and TRBJ2-1, reads KAGVTQTPRYLIKTRGQQVTLSCSPISGHRSVSWYQQTPGQGLQFLFEYFSETQRNKGNFPGRFSGRQFSNSRSEMNVSTLELGDSALYLCASSYQGGEQFFGPGTRLTVL.

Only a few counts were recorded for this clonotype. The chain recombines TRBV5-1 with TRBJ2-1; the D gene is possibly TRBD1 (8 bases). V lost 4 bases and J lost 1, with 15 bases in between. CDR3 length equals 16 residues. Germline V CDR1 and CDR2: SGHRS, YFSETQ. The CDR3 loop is CASSPGQGGSYNEQFF. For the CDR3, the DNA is TGCGCCAGCAGCCCAGGACAGGGAGGGTCCTACAATGAGCAGTTCTTC.

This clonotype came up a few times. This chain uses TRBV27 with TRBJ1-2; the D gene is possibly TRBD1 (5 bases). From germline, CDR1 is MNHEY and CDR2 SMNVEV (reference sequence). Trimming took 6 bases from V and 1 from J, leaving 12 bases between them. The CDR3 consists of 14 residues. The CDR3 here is CASRPRGLNYGYTF. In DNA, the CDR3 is TGTGCCAGCAGGCCACGGGGCCTTAACTATGGCTACACCTTC.

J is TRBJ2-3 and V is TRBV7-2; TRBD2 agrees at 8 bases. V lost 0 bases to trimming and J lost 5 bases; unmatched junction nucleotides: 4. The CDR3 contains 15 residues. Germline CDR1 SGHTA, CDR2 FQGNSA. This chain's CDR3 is CASSLAAGAVDTQYF. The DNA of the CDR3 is TGTGCCAGCAGCTTAGCAGCGGGAGCTGTAGATACGCAGTATTTT. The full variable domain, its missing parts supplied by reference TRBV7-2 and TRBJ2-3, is GAGVSQSPSNKVTEKGKDVELRCDPISGHTALYWYRQSLGQGLEFLIYFQGNSAPDKSGLPSDRFSAERTGGSVSTLTIQRTQQEDSAVYLCASSLAAGAVDTQYFGPGTRLTVL.

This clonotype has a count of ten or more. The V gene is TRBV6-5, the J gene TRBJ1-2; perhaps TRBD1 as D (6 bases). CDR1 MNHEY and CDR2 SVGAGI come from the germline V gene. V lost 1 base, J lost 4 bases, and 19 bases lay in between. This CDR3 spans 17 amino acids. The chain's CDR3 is CASSYYPPRQAFYGYTF. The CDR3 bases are TGTGCCAGCAGTTACTACCCCCCCCGACAGGCTTTCTATGGCTACACCTTC.